This TCR beta chain was observed in a study of blood T cells in healthy people across ages. Primed by a sample-barcoded 5' primer and a J-beta primer mix, a second PCR proceeded for 7 to 11 cycles. MiXCR, applied by TCRdb to the 5' RACE reads, yields one record per CDR3 protein. The repertoire holds more than 750,000 distinct CDR3 sequences, with 25% to 30% as singletons. Germline V CDR1 and CDR2: MGHRA, YSYEKL. Trimming cost V 0 bases and J 0 bases, with 15 bases left between them. This CDR3 has 18 residues. The same data also went into a second study, on T cells of mothers and their children.

Sequenced: blood. The J gene is TRBJ1-5, the V gene TRBV4-1; D unresolved. The receptor was derived from a woman aged 40 to 49 in good health. The CDR3 is CASSQDFRLLDSNQPQHF. The CDR3 DNA sequence: TGCGCCAGCAGCCAAGATTTCCGGTTGCTCGATAGCAATCAGCCCCAGCATTTT.